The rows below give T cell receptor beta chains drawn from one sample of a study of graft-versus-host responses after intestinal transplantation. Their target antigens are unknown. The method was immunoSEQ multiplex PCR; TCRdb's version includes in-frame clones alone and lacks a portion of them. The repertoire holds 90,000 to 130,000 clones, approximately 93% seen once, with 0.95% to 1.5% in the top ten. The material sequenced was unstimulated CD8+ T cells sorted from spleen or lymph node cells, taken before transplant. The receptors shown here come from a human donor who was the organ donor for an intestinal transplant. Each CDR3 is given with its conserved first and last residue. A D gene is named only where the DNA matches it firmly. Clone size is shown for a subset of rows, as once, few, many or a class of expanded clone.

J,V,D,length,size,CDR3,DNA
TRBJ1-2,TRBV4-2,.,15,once,CASSPSLWGDYGYTF,TGTGCCAGCAGCCCATCCCTCTGGGGGGACTATGGCTACACCTTC
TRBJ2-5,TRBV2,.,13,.,CASSEWGKETQYF,TGTGCCAGCAGTGAATGGGGGAAAGAGACCCAGTACTTC
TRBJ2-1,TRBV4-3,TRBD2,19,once,CASSQPGLAGYNSYNEQFF,TGCGCCAGCAGCCAACCGGGACTAGCGGGATATAACTCCTACAATGAGCAGTTCTTC
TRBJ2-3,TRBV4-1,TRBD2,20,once,CASSQGVWLAGGSSTDTQYF,TGCGCCAGCAGCCAGGGGGTTTGGCTAGCGGGAGGGTCTAGCACAGATACGCAGTATTTT
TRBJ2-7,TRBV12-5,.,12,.,CASGLRRDEQYF,TGTGCTAGTGGTTTGCGGAGGGACGAGCAGTACTTC
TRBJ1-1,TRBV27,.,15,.,CASSLIRGPNTEAFF,TGTGCCAGCAGTCTCATTCGGGGCCCCAACACTGAAGCTTTCTTT
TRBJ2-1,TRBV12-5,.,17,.,CASGLDLSASMDNEQFF,TGTGCTAGTGGTTTGGATCTTAGCGCGAGTATGGACAATGAGCAGTTCTTC
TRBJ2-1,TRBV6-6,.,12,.,CASTPYYNEQFF,TGTGCCAGCACCCCCTATTACAATGAGCAGTTCTTC
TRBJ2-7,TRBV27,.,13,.,CASSFVGAYEQYF,TGTGCCAGCAGTTTCGTGGGAGCCTACGAGCAGTACTTC
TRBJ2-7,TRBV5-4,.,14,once,CASSLGLVNYEQYF,TGTGCCAGCAGCTTGGGGCTAGTTAACTACGAGCAGTACTTC
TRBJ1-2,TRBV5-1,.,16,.,CASSLVQGTPNYGYTF,TGCGCCAGCAGCTTGGTTCAGGGGACCCCTAACTATGGCTACACCTTC
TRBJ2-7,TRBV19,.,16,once,CASSKEWQGSSYEQYF,TGTGCCAGTAGTAAAGAGTGGCAGGGGAGCTCCTACGAGCAGTACTTC